This T cell receptor (beta chain) was profiled in a study of cytomegalovirus exposure and HLA in healthy donors. This CDR3 region has 15 residues. Trimming at V came to 4 bases and at J to 0 bases, leaving 6 bases not matched to a gene. Germline assignment: CDR1 SGHNT and CDR2 YYREEE (reference sequence). In the PCR, 60 Vbeta and 13 Jbeta primers were used. Assay used: immunoSEQ multiplex PCR; TCRdb lists only in-frame clones, some missing. The table has some 140,000 clones, 73% seen once. The J gene is TRBJ1-1, the V gene TRBV5-4; 7 bases fit TRBD1. This receptor was identified in a woman aged 40-49 years in good health and CMV-seronegative. Specimen: PBMCs. The CDR3 region has the DNA TGTGCCAGCAGCCGAGGGGGACAGTTGAACACTGAAGCTTTCTTT. The encoded protein is CASSRGGQLNTEAFF.